This record concerns one T cell receptor (beta chain) sequence. The data originate from a study of T cell changes during pregnancy in multiple sclerosis. From germline, CDR1 is SGHTA and CDR2 FQGTGA. The CDR3 sequence is 13 residues long. J lost 5 bases, V lost 6 bases, and 5 bases had no gene match. Here immunoSEQ multiplex PCR was the method, and the copy in TCRdb shows in-frame clones only, minus some. The sample yields about 70,000 clones, about nine tenths seen once. This clonotype was obtained from a female donor with multiple sclerosis, enrolled in a pregnancy study. Sequenced here: CD4+ T cells from peripheral blood mononuclear cells, sampled after pregnancy. The rearrangement links TRBV7-3 to TRBJ1-1; 8 nucleotides match TRBD1. The CDR3 nucleotides are TGTGCCAGCAGGAACCGACAGGGGACTGAAGCTTTCTTT. This translates into CASRNRQGTEAFF.